A single sample is the source of the 16 T cell receptor beta chains below, sequenced in a study of cytomegalovirus exposure and HLA in healthy donors. The PCR was carried out with 60 Vbeta primers and 13 Jbeta primers. The method was immunoSEQ multiplex PCR; TCRdb's version includes in-frame clones alone and lacks a portion of them. In total, the table holds about 51,000 clones. The specimen was PBMCs. The source is a man between 40 and 49 years old in good health and CMV-seropositive.

The gene calls are TRBV2 and TRBJ2-7; TRBD1 matches at 11 bases. The CDR3 loop spans 15 amino acids. Germline V gene sequence: CDR1 SNHLY, CDR2 FYNNEI. Losses at the gene ends were 5 bases for V and 3 bases for J; bases not matched to a gene: 6. The CDR3: CASSPGQGANYEQYF. The CDR3 nucleotides are TGTGCCAGCAGTCCAGGACAGGGGGCTAACTACGAGCAGTACTTC.

V gene TRBV30 combines with J gene TRBJ1-2; D perhaps matches TRBD1 (5 bases). The V and J ends lost 0 bases and 13 bases respectively, with 15 bases between them. Germline CDR1 reads GTSNPN; CDR2 reads SVGIG (reference sequence). The CDR3 totals 12 residues. The CDR3 nucleotides are TGTGCCTGGAGTGTTGGGGCGCCGGGCAGCACCTTC. Its translation is CAWSVGAPGSTF. Using reference TRBV30 and TRBJ1-2 for the parts outside the CDR3, the full variable domain is SQTIHQWPATLVQPVGSPLSLECTVEGTSNPNLYWYRQAAGRGLQLLFYSVGIGQISSEVPQNLSASRPQDRQFILSSKKLLLSDSGFYLCAWSVGAPGSTFGSGTRLTVV.

The chain uses TRBV6-1 and TRBJ1-6; D is perhaps TRBD1 (6 bases). V lost 4 bases to trimming and J lost 10 bases, with 14 bases between them. The CDR3 runs 14 residues. Germline CDR1 reads MNHNS; CDR2 reads SASEGT. CDR3: CASSGNRVGSPLHF. For the CDR3, the DNA is TGTGCCAGCAGTGGGAACAGGGTTGGATCACCCCTCCACTTT.

The V gene is TRBV7-9, the J gene TRBJ2-2; D remains unclear. Between the trimmed V and J ends, which lost 2 bases and 5 bases, there was a span of 24 bases. The CDR3 has 19 residues. The germline CDR1 and CDR2 sequences are SEHNR and FQNEAQ (reference sequence). CDR3: CASSLFRIIGPADTGELFF. The CDR3 bases are TGTGCCAGCAGCTTATTTCGTATCATAGGCCCGGCGGATACCGGGGAGCTGTTTTTT.

The V call is TRBV6-1, the J call TRBJ2-3; TRBD2 agrees at 12 bases. Germline values: CDR1 MNHNS, CDR2 SASEGT. V was clipped by 5 bases and J by 5 bases; unmatched bases: 5. The CDR3 totals 15 residues. In nucleotides, the CDR3 is TGTGCCAGCAGTAAGACTAGCGGGAGTGTAGATACGCAGTATTTT. Amino acid sequence: CASSKTSGSVDTQYF.

This chain uses TRBV19 with TRBJ1-1; D unresolved. The CDR3 contains 12 residues. CDR1 LNHDA and CDR2 SQIVND come from the germline V gene (reference sequence). Between the trimmed V and J ends, which lost 7 bases and 2 bases, there was a span of 8 bases. The CDR3 DNA reads TGTGCCAGTATAGAGGGAAACACTGAAGCTTTCTTT. Its protein is CASIEGNTEAFF.

The chain joins TRBV28 to TRBJ2-3, with D possibly TRBD2 on 5 matching bases. The germline V gene encodes CDR1 MDHEN and CDR2 SYDVKM. This CDR3 has 14 amino acids. Trimming removed 3 bases from V and 0 bases from J, with 7 bases in between. The chain's CDR3 is CASSFSASTDTQYF. The CDR3 DNA reads as TGTGCCAGCAGTTTTAGCGCCAGCACAGATACGCAGTATTTT.

This chain links TRBV9 with TRBJ2-5; 14 bases align to TRBD2. CDR1 and CDR2 (germline): SGDLS, YYNGEE. CDR3 size: 18 residues. Trimming cost V 1 base and J 5 bases; bases outside gene matches: 10. DNA of the CDR3: TGTGCCAGCAGCGTATCCCATGGGACTAGCGGGAGTCAGGAGACCCAGTACTTC. Protein sequence: CASSVSHGTSGSQETQYF.

V and J are TRBV10-2 and TRBJ2-5; the D gene is possibly TRBD1 (6 bases). CDR3 length equals 13 residues. Germline CDR1 reads WSHSY; CDR2 reads SAAADI. The V gene lost 10 bases and the J gene lost 11 bases, with 23 bases spanning the gap. In nucleotides, the CDR3 is TGCGCCACCATCAGGGGCGATTCGGAAGAGCAGTACTTC. This gives the protein CATIRGDSEEQYF.

The V gene is TRBV10-3, the J gene TRBJ2-7, with 7 bases identical to TRBD2. The germline CDR1 and CDR2 sequences are ENHRY and SYGVKD. This CDR3 has 13 residues. CDR3 in DNA: TGTGCGAGTGGGAGGGCCAGTTGGGACGAGCAGTACTTC. Translating it yields CASGRASWDEQYF.

The genes are TRBV28 and TRBJ2-7, with D possibly matching TRBD1 (5 bases). The V gene's germline CDR1 is MDHEN and CDR2 SYDVKM. The CDR3 contains 15 residues. Trimming shortened V by 6 bases and J by 7 bases, and 22 bases separated the two germline ends. The CDR3: CASSPRQTLVGEQYF. CDR3 sequence (DNA): TGTGCCAGCAGCCCAAGACAGACTCTTGTGGGGGAGCAGTACTTC.

The chain couples TRBV30 to TRBJ1-4; 7 bases align to TRBD1. CDR1 is GTSNPN and CDR2 is SVGIG in the germline V gene (reference sequence). V shed 3 bases and J 8 bases; nucleotides not matched to a gene: 12. This CDR3 region has 15 residues. Written as DNA, the CDR3 is TGTGCCTGGAGCGGCGACAGGGCCGCGGGGGAAAAACTGTTTTTT. Protein product: CAWSGDRAAGEKLFF.

The V and J genes are TRBV28 and TRBJ2-5; D not certain. The V gene's germline CDR1 is MDHEN and CDR2 SYDVKM. CDR3 size: 15 residues. V was shortened by 2 bases and J by 4 bases, with 14 bases between the two germline ends. The CDR3 coding sequence is TGTGCCAGCAGTTTAGCCGGTTCCAAGAGAGAGACCCAGTACTTC. It is translated as CASSLAGSKRETQYF.

The chain couples TRBV5-5 to TRBJ2-5; 8 bases fit TRBD2. This CDR3 is built from 13 residues. Germline V CDR1 and CDR2: SGHKS, YYEKEE (reference sequence). V trimming: 4 bases; J trimming: 2 bases; junction bases outside the gene matches: 1. The CDR3 DNA reads as TGTGCCAGCAGCCCGGGAGGGCAAGAGACCCAGTACTTC. Protein sequence: CASSPGGQETQYF.

This sequence joins TRBV5-1 and TRBJ2-7; possible D gene TRBD1, 6 bases. CDR1 is SGHRS, CDR2 YFSETQ, per germline. Between the trimmed V and J ends, which lost 4 bases and 6 bases, there was a span of 17 bases. CDR3 length: 14 amino acids. The CDR3 DNA reads as TGCGCCAGCAGCGATACCACAGGGAACGGCGAGCAGTACTTC. Encoded protein: CASSDTTGNGEQYF.

The chain combines TRBV7-3 with TRBJ2-1; 8 nucleotides line up with TRBD2. V shed 0 bases, J shed 6 bases, and the junction held 4 bases outside the gene matches. The CDR3 contains 15 residues. Germline CDR1 reads SGHTA; CDR2 reads FQGTGA. The DNA of the CDR3 is TGTGCCAGCAGCTTAACGTACGGGAGGGCCAATGAGCAGTTCTTC. Its protein is CASSLTYGRANEQFF.